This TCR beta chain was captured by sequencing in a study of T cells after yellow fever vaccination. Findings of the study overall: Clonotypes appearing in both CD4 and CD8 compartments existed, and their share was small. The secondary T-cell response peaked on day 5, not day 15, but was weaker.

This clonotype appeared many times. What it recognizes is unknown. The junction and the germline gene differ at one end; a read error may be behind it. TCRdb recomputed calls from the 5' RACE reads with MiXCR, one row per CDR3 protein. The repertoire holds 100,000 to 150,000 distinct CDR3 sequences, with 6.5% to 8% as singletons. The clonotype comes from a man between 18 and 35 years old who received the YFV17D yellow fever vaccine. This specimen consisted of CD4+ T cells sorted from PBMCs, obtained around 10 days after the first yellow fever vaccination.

The CDR3 nucleotides are TGTACCAGCAGTTTTACCGTGGGTAGGTCAAACACTGAAGCTTTCTTT. Amino acids: CTSSFTVGRSNTEAFF. V and J are TRBV12-3 or TRBV12-4 and TRBJ1-1; D not resolved. The CDR3 is 16 amino acids.